This T cell receptor (beta chain) was documented in a study of CD8 T cells in ankylosing spondylitis. Regarding the study as a whole: There was a TCR beta motif, made of 7 to 9 highly homologous variants, that appeared characteristic of ankylosing spondylitis blood.

The length of the CDR3 is 17 residues. CDR1 and CDR2 from the germline V gene are SQVTM and ANQGSEA. The V gene lost 0 bases and the J gene lost 4 bases, with 18 bases spanning the gap. Quantitative 5'-RACE with molecular barcodes was used to make the TCR beta libraries. TCRdb re-analysed the 5' RACE reads in MiXCR, keeping a single row per CDR3 protein. The repertoire holds roughly 200,000 distinct CDR3 sequences, with around 13% as singletons. This clonotype was detected many times. As yet, its antigen is unknown. The sequence was collected from a male donor with ankylosing spondylitis or in good health (not recorded which). What was sequenced was blood, either unsorted or a sorted T cell fraction (not recorded which). V is TRBV29-1 and J is TRBJ2-2; D possibly uses TRBD1 or TRBD2 (5 bases each). Here the CDR3 reads CSVEDQGVRGLTGELFF. The CDR3 DNA is TGCAGCGTTGAAGATCAGGGTGTTCGGGGTCTCACCGGGGAGCTGTTTTTT.